A single count supports the clone carrying this TCR beta chain. Its antigen is unknown. A history of autoimmune disease or systemic immunosuppression excluded patients. The data were obtained in a study of OX40 agonist ivuxolimab in advanced cancers. General observations from the study: Expanded clones were, on average, more numerous in CD8+ T cells than in CD4+.

Trimming stripped 3 bases from V and 2 bases from J, with 9 bases between. CDR3 length: 14 amino acids. Germline V gene sequence: CDR1 SGDLS, CDR2 YYNGEE. Data came from immunoSEQ multiplex PCR; TCRdb stores just in-frame clones and leaves some out. The sample includes about 75,000 clones, around 90% seen only once; the top ten take 0.37%. This specimen was CD4+ or CD8+ T cells sorted from blood, taken in a trial of the OX40 agonist ivuxolimab. This receptor was identified in an adult with an advanced solid tumor such as melanoma, head and neck, liver or kidney cancer. This chain connects TRBV9 to TRBJ1-5; maybe TRBD1 (5 bases). The CDR3 nucleotides are TGTGCCAGCAGCGGGCAGGGAGGCAATCAGCCCCAGCATTTT. Protein sequence: CASSGQGGNQPQHF.